The clone carrying this T cell receptor beta chain was counted between two and nine times. No antigen is known for it. The CDR3 has 16 residues. Germline-derived CDR1 and CDR2 are MGHRA and YSYEKL. The V gene lost 1 base and the J gene lost 3 bases, with 13 bases spanning the gap. This sample is part of a study of CD8 T cells in ankylosing spondylitis. Overall study results and limits: As reported, disease-linked clones showed significant enrichment in matched ankylosing spondylitis synovial fluid. Seemingly characteristic of ankylosing spondylitis blood was a TCR beta motif consisting of about 8 highly homologous variants. Earlier work had already found some motif variants in reactive arthritis synovial fluid and blood.

Quantitative barcoded 5'-RACE was used to prepare TCR beta libraries. TCRdb called the 5' RACE reads again in MiXCR, with one record for every CDR3 protein. The data contain 400,000 to 450,000 distinct CDR3 sequences, 15% to 20% of them singletons. Sequences were obtained from blood, either unsorted or a sorted T cell fraction (not recorded which). The sequence derives from a male donor with ankylosing spondylitis. The chain couples TRBV4-1 to TRBJ1-5, with D unresolved. CDR3 DNA sequence: TGCGCCAGCAGCCAAGGGCCGGCGGCCGCCAATCAGCCCCAGCATTTT. It is translated as CASSQGPAAANQPQHF.